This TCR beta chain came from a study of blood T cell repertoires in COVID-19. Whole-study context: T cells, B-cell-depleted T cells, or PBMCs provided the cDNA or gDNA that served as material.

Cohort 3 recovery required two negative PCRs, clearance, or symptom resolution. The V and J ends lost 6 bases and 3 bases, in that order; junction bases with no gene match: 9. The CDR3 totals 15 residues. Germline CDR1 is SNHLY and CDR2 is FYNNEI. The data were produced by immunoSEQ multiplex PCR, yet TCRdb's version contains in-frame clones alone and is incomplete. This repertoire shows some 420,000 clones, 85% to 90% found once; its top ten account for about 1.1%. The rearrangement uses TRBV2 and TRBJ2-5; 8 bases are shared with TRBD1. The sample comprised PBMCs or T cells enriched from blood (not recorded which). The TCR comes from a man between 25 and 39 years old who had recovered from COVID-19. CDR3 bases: TGTGCCAGCAGACTGGACAGGGCTGGGAAAGAGACCCAGTACTTC. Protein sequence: CASRLDRAGKETQYF.